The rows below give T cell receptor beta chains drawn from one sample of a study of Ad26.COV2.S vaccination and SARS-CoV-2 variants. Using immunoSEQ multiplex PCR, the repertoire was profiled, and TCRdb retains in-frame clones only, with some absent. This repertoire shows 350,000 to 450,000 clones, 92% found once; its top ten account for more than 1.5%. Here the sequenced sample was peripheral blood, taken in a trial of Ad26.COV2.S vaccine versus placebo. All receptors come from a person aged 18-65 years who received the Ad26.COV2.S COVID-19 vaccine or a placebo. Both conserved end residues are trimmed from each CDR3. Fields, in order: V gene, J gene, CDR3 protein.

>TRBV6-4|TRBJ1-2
ASSEIPRYGYT
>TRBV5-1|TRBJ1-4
ASSSQAPQGKLF
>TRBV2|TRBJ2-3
ASSESLAGGTDTQY
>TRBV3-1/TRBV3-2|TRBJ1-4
ASSQSLSRGEKLF
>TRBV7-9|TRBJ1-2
ASSLVPTGSDGYT
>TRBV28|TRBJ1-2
ASSLLDELPGGGNGYT
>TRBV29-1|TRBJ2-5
SASGGAGQETQY
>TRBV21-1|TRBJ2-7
ASSKVGRGKARPSYEQY
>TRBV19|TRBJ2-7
ASSLTLQGAYEQY
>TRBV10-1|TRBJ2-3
ASSERRQGLSTDTQY
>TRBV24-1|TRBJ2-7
ATSDGQVEEQY
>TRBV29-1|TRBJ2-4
SVEAQAKNIQY
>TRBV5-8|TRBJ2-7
ASSFPRDRGYEQY
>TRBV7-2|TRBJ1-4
ASSLVIAVATNEKLF
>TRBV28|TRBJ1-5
ASSSPRDRVGNQPQH
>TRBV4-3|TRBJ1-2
ASSSSYREVNYGYT
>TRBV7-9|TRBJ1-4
ASSLQGGTEKLF
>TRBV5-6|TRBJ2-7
ASSAGSYEQY
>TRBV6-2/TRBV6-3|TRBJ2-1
ASSLGQGIFEQF
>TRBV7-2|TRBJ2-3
ASSLNGGFTDTQY
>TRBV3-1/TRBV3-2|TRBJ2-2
ASSHNTGELF
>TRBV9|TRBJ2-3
ASSVEGAGVTDTQY
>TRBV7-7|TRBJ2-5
ASSYRDNKLETQY
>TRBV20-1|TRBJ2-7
SASLPGAYEQY
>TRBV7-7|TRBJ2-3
ASSPTGINTDTQY
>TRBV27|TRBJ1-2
ASRERGLYGYT
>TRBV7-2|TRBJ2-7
ASSLALANKYEQY
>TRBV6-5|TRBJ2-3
ASSYTDFTDTQY
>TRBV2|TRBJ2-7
ASQWTSGGYEQY
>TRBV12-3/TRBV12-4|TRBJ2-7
ASSLVWNEQY
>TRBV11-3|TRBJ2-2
ASSHEAWDENTGELF
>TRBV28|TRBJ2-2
ASSHLGQNTGELF
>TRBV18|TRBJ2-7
ASSLPGRGSYEQY
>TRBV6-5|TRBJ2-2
ATTSGGANTGELF
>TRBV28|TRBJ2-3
ASSPHASGSSTDTQY
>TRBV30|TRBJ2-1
AWNPGSFPF
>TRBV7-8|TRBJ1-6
ASSDYQEPLH
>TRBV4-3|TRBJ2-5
ASSQAGLETQY
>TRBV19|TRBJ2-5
ASSSFGRPETQY
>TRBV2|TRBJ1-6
ARTGTGETPLH
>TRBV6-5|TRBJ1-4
ASSYESREKLF
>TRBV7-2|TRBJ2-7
ASSLQGETYEQY
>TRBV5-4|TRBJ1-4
ASSLSGGGTNEKLF
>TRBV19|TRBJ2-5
ASSSLTGGKTQY
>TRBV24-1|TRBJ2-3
ATSDGSGGDTQY
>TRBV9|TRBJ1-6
ASSQSGSPLH
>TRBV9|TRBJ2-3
ASSGGLAGATDTQY
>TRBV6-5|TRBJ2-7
ASSYSTGALYEQY
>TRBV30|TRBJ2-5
AWSGSIQETQY
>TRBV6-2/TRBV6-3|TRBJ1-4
ASSQGAATNEKLF
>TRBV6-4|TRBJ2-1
ASRSGGSSYNEQF
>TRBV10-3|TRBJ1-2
AISDPGQEDYGYT
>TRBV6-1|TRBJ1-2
ASSGATENYGYT
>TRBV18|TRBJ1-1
ASSPWHTGGNTEAF
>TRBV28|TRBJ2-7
ASSAGSTNEQY